This entry describes one T cell receptor beta chain. What it binds is unknown. CDR1 and CDR2 (germline): LNHDA, SQIVND (reference sequence). The CDR3 contains 13 residues. V dropped 3 bases and J dropped 5; count of bases not matched to a gene: 2. Data came from immunoSEQ multiplex PCR; TCRdb stores just in-frame clones and leaves some out. The sample records some 60,000 clones, around 80% being singletons. This sample was taken from a study of Tregs in tolerant kidney transplant recipients. Study-wide points: Biological reproducibility was not directly addressed, but technical replication error appeared minimal. Activated donor B cell expansion appeared to reveal the most relevant donor-specific TCRbeta repertoire.

This sequence joins TRBV19 and TRBJ2-3; 7 positions agree with TRBD2. The TCR comes from a human donor in good health. Sequences were obtained from CD4+ T cells from blood. CDR3 bases: TGTGCCAGTAGTATGGAGCGGGGAGATACGCAGTATTTT. This sequence encodes CASSMERGDTQYF.